These 13 T cell receptor beta chains originate from one sample sequenced in a study of cytomegalovirus exposure and HLA in healthy donors. The assay was immunoSEQ multiplex PCR, and TCRdb's table has in-frame clones only and misses some. The data show 150,000 to 250,000 clones, with around 80% seen just once and 0.95% to 1.5% held by the top ten. Sequenced material: PBMCs. The receptors stem from a woman aged 25 to 45 in good health and CMV-seronegative.

V usage is TRBV10-3 and J usage is TRBJ2-5; possible D gene TRBD1, 6 bases. CDR3 length: 13 residues. Germline values: CDR1 ENHRY, CDR2 SYGVKD. V dropped 0 bases and J dropped 9 bases, with 11 bases sitting between them. CDR3 in amino acids: CAISESRDTAQYF. The CDR3 DNA follows: TGTGCCATCAGTGAGTCGAGGGACACGGCCCAGTACTTC.

V and J are TRBV9 and TRBJ2-7; the match to TRBD2 covers 12 bases. From germline, CDR1 is SGDLS and CDR2 YYNGEE. This CDR3 comprises 14 residues. V was pared by 4 bases and J by 6 bases, with 5 bases of the junction left unmatched. CDR3 sequence (DNA): TGTGCCAGCAGCATGACTAGCGGGAGTACCGAGCAGTACTTC. The encoded protein is CASSMTSGSTEQYF.

J is TRBJ1-1 and V is TRBV2; 7 bases match TRBD1. This CDR3 comprises 17 residues. Germline V gene lookup returns CDR1 SNHLY and CDR2 FYNNEI. V was pared by 0 bases and J by 0 bases, with 7 bases of the junction left unmatched. CDR3 nucleotide sequence: TGTGCCAGCAGTGAAGCCTCGATTGGGACAGTGAACACTGAAGCTTTCTTT. It yields the protein CASSEASIGTVNTEAFF.

The gene calls are TRBV6-1 and TRBJ2-7, with 7 bases fitting TRBD1. CDR1 MNHNS and CDR2 SASEGT come from the germline V gene. V shed 4 bases, J shed 3 bases, and the junction held 12 bases outside the gene matches. The CDR3 consists of 16 residues. In DNA form, the CDR3 reads TGTGCCAGCAGTGCCTCCCCGGGACAGCCTCTCTACGAGCAGTACTTC. Its protein product is CASSASPGQPLYEQYF.

The chain carries TRBV4-2 and TRBJ2-7; the D gene is possibly TRBD1 (5 bases). Between the trimmed V and J ends, which lost 0 bases and 1 base, there was a span of 7 bases. Per germline, CDR1 LGHNA and CDR2 YNFKEQ. The CDR3 spans 14 residues. In DNA form, the CDR3 reads TGTGCCAGCAGCCAAGATGGGGCATCCTACGAGCAGTACTTC. Amino acids: CASSQDGASYEQYF.

This clone occurred a few times. The chain carries TRBV7-9 and TRBJ1-2, with D possibly matching TRBD1 (5 bases). The V end was cut by 5 bases, the J end by 6 bases, with 7 bases between. The CDR3 totals 11 residues. Germline V gene data show CDR1 as SEHNR and CDR2 as FQNEAQ (reference sequence). The CDR3 protein is CASSQDNGYTF. The CDR3, as DNA: TGTGCCAGCAGCCAGGACAATGGCTACACCTTC. Complete variable domain (other parts from reference TRBV7-9 and TRBJ1-2): DTGVSQNPRHKITKRGQNVTFRCDPISEHNRLYWYRQTLGQGPEFLTYFQNEAQLEKSRLLSDRFSAERPKGSFSTLEIQRTEQGDSAMYLCASSQDNGYTFGSGTRLTVV.

The chain combines TRBV27 with TRBJ2-1; 7 positions agree with TRBD2. The V segment lost 3 bases and the J segment 6 bases; nucleotides outside the gene matches: 5. CDR1 MNHEY and CDR2 SMNVEV come from the germline V gene (reference sequence). This CDR3 comprises 14 residues. CDR3 nucleotides: TGTGCCAGCAGTTTCGGACTAGATTTCAATGAGCAGTTCTTC. It specifies CASSFGLDFNEQFF.

The genes are TRBV28 and TRBJ2-7; TRBD1 matches at 8 bases. There are 15 residues in the CDR3. The germline V gene has CDR1 MDHEN and CDR2 SYDVKM. The junction had 6 bases not matched to a gene; V was cut back by 3 bases and J by 2 bases. CDR3: CASSLITGGPYEQYF. CDR3 nucleotide sequence: TGTGCCAGCAGTTTGATCACAGGGGGACCCTACGAGCAGTACTTC.

This clone was detected only once. This sequence joins TRBV10-3 and TRBJ2-2; 8 bases are shared with TRBD1. CDR3 size: 13 residues. Germline lookup yields CDR1 ENHRY and CDR2 SYGVKD. Germline trimming cut 8 bases from V and 6 bases from J; bases unmatched to any gene: 5. CDR3 sequence (DNA): TGTGCCATCCGAACGACAGGGGCCGGGGAGCTGTTTTTT. As protein: CAIRTTGAGELFF.

This sequence joins TRBV5-1 and TRBJ2-5; the D is unclear. Germline CDR1 is SGHRS and CDR2 is YFSETQ. V gave up 1 base and J gave up 4 bases, with 5 bases separating them. This CDR3 is built from 12 residues. CDR3 coding DNA: TGCGCCAGCAGCTTGCCCCGAGAGACCCAGTACTTC. Translated, it gives CASSLPRETQYF.

The genes are TRBV7-9 and TRBJ2-1; 8 nucleotides agree with TRBD1. V lost 2 bases, J lost 4 bases, and 4 bases stayed unmatched. Germline CDR1 SEHNR, CDR2 FQNEAQ (reference sequence). The CDR3 sequence is 15 residues long. The CDR3 bases are TGTGCCAGCAGCTTAAAGCGGACAGGGTACAATGAGCAGTTCTTC. Protein: CASSLKRTGYNEQFF.

The chain combines TRBV10-3 with TRBJ1-4; 8 positions match TRBD1. This CDR3 has 14 residues. J gave up 8 bases and V 7 bases, and 9 bases lay outside the gene matches. Germline values: CDR1 ENHRY, CDR2 SYGVKD. CDR3 coding DNA: TGTGCCATCAATAATCAGGGGGCAGGGGAAAAACTGTTTTTT. Amino acid sequence: CAINNQGAGEKLFF.

V is TRBV5-1 and J is TRBJ2-7; TRBD1 agrees at 7 bases. V dropped 5 bases and J dropped 0; count of bases not matched to a gene: 11. Germline V gene data show CDR1 as SGHRS and CDR2 as YFSETQ. The CDR3 totals 16 residues. Here the CDR3 reads CASSFGTVGYSYEQYF. The CDR3 DNA sequence: TGCGCCAGCAGTTTTGGGACAGTGGGGTACTCCTACGAGCAGTACTTC.